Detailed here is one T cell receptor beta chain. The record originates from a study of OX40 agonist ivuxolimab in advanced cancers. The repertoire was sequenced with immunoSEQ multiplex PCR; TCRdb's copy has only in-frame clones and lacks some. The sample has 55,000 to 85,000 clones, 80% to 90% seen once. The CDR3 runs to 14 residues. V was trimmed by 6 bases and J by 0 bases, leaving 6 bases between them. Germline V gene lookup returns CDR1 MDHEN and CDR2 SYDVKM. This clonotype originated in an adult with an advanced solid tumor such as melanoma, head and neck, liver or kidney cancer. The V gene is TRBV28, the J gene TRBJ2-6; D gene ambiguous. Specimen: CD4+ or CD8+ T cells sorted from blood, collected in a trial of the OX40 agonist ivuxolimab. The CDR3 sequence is CASRAISGANVLTF. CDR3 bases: TGTGCCAGCAGGGCTATCTCTGGGGCCAACGTCCTGACTTTC.